This T cell receptor beta chain was documented in a study of T-cell reconstitution after alpha-beta-depleted transplantation in children. Study-level results: High day-60 TCRbeta diversity in some patients came from surviving recipient T cells and thymic progenitors. Newly produced T cells mostly provided counts and TCRbeta diversity after one year, as hyperexpanded clones declined. There were reportedly several hundred expanded graft clones from which alpha-beta T cells came about two months after transplant.

V was clipped by 2 bases and J by 2 bases, with 14 bases between them. The CDR3 sequence is 16 residues long. In germline, CDR1 is SGHDT, CDR2 YYEEEE. The authors prepared the TCRbeta library with unique molecular identifiers. TCRdb re-derived calls from the PCR reads in MiXCR, one entry per CDR3 protein. The data show 500,000 or so distinct CDR3 sequences, over 9.5% seen once. The sample holds many counts of this clonotype. What it binds is not known. Here the sequenced sample was PBMCs, mostly from graft donor cells, taken 180 days after TCRalphabeta/CD19-depleted stem cell transplant. The TCR originated in a female patient between 2 and 10 years old who had a stem cell transplant for aplastic anemia, so the T cells may come from the graft donor. The chain is built from TRBV5-6 and TRBJ2-1; D not certain. In nucleotides, the CDR3 is TGTGCCAGCAGCTTTGCCCCGGAAGTTACCTACAATGAGCAGTTCTTC. Translation: CASSFAPEVTYNEQFF.